A selection of T cell receptor beta chains follows, all from one sample in a study of regulatory T cells in long-lasting Graves disease. From the multiplex PCR reads, TCRdb called clonotypes with MiXCR, one entry per CDR3 protein. The data contain about 470,000 distinct CDR3 sequences, under 25% of them singletons. The sample here was peripheral blood mononuclear cells (PBMCs), taken when the disease was refractory, from a patient treated with antithyroid drugs. These receptor sequences come from a female donor with Graves disease. Each CDR3 is given with its conserved first and last residue. A D gene is named only where the DNA matches it firmly. The size of a clone is reported for some rows only, either as once, few or many, or as a class for expanded clones.

cdr3_length	d_call	clone_size	v_call	j_call	cdr3_nt	cdr3_aa
15	TRBD2	few	TRBV7-6	TRBJ2-7	TGTGCCAGCACCTTATTTAGCGGGAGCCCCAACGAGCAGTACTTC	CASTLFSGSPNEQYF
12	.	few	TRBV7-6	TRBJ2-2	TGTGCCAGCAGCTTAGAAGGCGGGGAGCTGTTTTTT	CASSLEGGELFF
14	.	many	TRBV7-9	TRBJ1-2	TGTGCCAGCAGCTCCTCGGGGGCTAACTATGGCTACACCTTC	CASSSSGANYGYTF
15	.	few	TRBV7-2	TRBJ1-1	TGTGCCAGCAGCTTAGTTCTGGCGCCGAACACTGAAGCTTTCTTT	CASSLVLAPNTEAFF
14	.	many	TRBV28	TRBJ2-7	TGTGCCAGCAGTAGATCCGTAGAGGTCTACGAGCAGTACTTC	CASSRSVEVYEQYF
12	TRBD1	many	TRBV29-1	TRBJ2-5	TGCAGCGTTGGCCTGGGACAGGGGATACTGTACTTC	CSVGLGQGILYF
15	TRBD1	once	TRBV19	TRBJ1-5	TGTGCCAGTAGTAAGAAGACAGGGACCCATCAGCCCCAGCATTTT	CASSKKTGTHQPQHF
15	TRBD2	.	TRBV27	TRBJ2-3	TGTGCCAGCAGTCCGGGACTAGCGGGCACAGATACGCAGTATTTT	CASSPGLAGTDTQYF
15	.	many	TRBV28	TRBJ2-5	TGTGCCAGCAGTTTAGAGGGCAGGGTAGGAGAGACCCAGTACTTC	CASSLEGRVGETQYF
16	TRBD2	many	TRBV7-2	TRBJ2-5	TGTGCCAGCAGCTTACTCCTAGCGGGAGGAGGAGAGACCCAGTACTTC	CASSLLLAGGGETQYF
12	.	.	TRBV30	TRBJ1-2	TGTGCCTGGAGTAGGGGCGACTATGGCTACACCTTC	CAWSRGDYGYTF
15	TRBD1	.	TRBV2	TRBJ1-1	TGTGCCAGCAGAGCGGGACAGGGGGGGAACACTGAAGCTTTCTTT	CASRAGQGGNTEAFF
13	.	many	TRBV6-5	TRBJ1-4	TGTGCCAGCAGTTACTCGTCAGCTGAAAAACTGTTTTTT	CASSYSSAEKLFF
13	.	.	TRBV20-1	TRBJ2-7	TGCAGTGCTAAAAGGGAATTGTACTACGAGCAGTACTTC	CSAKRELYYEQYF
16	.	few	TRBV6-2/TRBV6-3	TRBJ1-4	TGTGCCAGCAGTAACGAGGTATCTGCCCGGTCGGAAAAACTGTTTTTT	CASSNEVSARSEKLFF
15	TRBD2	many	TRBV7-8	TRBJ2-5	TGTGCCAGCAGCTTCGCACTAGCGGGGCGGGAGACCCAGTACTTC	CASSFALAGRETQYF
13	.	.	TRBV7-2	TRBJ1-2	TGTGCCAGCAGCCAAGTTTTACCGTATGGCTACACCTTC	CASSQVLPYGYTF
11	TRBD2	.	TRBV5-1	TRBJ2-7	TGCGGCAGCAGCGGGAACTACGAGCAGTACTTC	CGSSGNYEQYF
15	TRBD1	few	TRBV19	TRBJ2-7	TGTGCCAGTAGTACCCGGACAGGGTTTGAATACGAGCAGTACTTC	CASSTRTGFEYEQYF
18	.	many	TRBV7-2	TRBJ1-1	TGTGCCAGCAGCCATTTTAGCTTGGACTTGGGGGTGAACACTGAAGCTTTCTTT	CASSHFSLDLGVNTEAFF
15	.	.	TRBV27	TRBJ2-3	TGTGCCAGCAGGTCGGCGATAACCCGCACAGATACGCAGTATTTT	CASRSAITRTDTQYF
14	TRBD1	many	TRBV19	TRBJ1-1	TGTGCCAGTAGTATAAGACAGGGCCACACTGAAGCTTTCTTT	CASSIRQGHTEAFF
15	.	.	TRBV20-1	TRBJ2-2	TGCAGTGCCCGAAACCTAGGGCGGAACACCGGGGAGCTGTTTTTT	CSARNLGRNTGELFF
12	.	many	TRBV11-2	TRBJ2-2	TGTGCCAGCAGCTTAAGAGGAGAGGAGCTGTTTTTT	CASSLRGEELFF
17	TRBD2	few	TRBV20-1	TRBJ2-5	TGCAGTGCTAGAGACTTGATCTTAGCGGGGGGACCAGAGACCCAGTACTTC	CSARDLILAGGPETQYF
12	.	many	TRBV30	TRBJ2-7	TGTGCCTGGAGTGTACCGCCCTACGAGCAGTACTTC	CAWSVPPYEQYF
17	TRBD2	.	TRBV18	TRBJ2-2	TGTGCCAGCTCACCACCGTCTGGGACTAGCGGGAGAGGGGAGCTGTTTTTT	CASSPPSGTSGRGELFF
19	TRBD2	few	TRBV6-2/TRBV6-3	TRBJ2-5	TGTGCCAGCAGTTACTCTCTCCTTAGGGCGGGAGGGCCGGGGGAGACCCAGTACTTC	CASSYSLLRAGGPGETQYF
16	TRBD1	.	TRBV5-1	TRBJ1-3	TGCGCCAGCAGCTTGGAAACGACAGGGGCTGGAAACACCATATATTTT	CASSLETTGAGNTIYF
15	.	.	TRBV9	TRBJ2-7	TGTGCCAGCAGCGTAGTATCGGGGCCAGGGGTTGAGCAGTACTTC	CASSVVSGPGVEQYF
15	TRBD2	.	TRBV5-1	TRBJ2-1	TGCGCCAGCAGCTTCCCAGCGGGACTATACAATGAGCAGTTCTTC	CASSFPAGLYNEQFF
14	TRBD1	.	TRBV2	TRBJ2-5	TGTGCCAGCGACGGACAGGGGGGGAGAGAGACCCAGTACTTC	CASDGQGGRETQYF
14	TRBD1	few	TRBV5-4	TRBJ2-7	TGTGCCAGCAGCTTGCGGGACAGTCCCTACGAGCAGTACTTC	CASSLRDSPYEQYF
15	.	many	TRBV12-5	TRBJ2-5	TGTGCTAGTGGCCCGACCGGGGGAGCACAAGAGACCCAGTACTTC	CASGPTGGAQETQYF
15	TRBD1	few	TRBV19	TRBJ1-2	TGTGCCAGTAGTCCTGACAGGGGAAATAACTATGGCTACACCTTC	CASSPDRGNNYGYTF
14	TRBD1	.	TRBV5-1	TRBJ2-5	TGCGCCAGCAGCTTTAGGGACAGCCGTGGGACCCAGTACTTC	CASSFRDSRGTQYF
14	.	few	TRBV19	TRBJ2-5	TGTGCCAGTAGTGCCCGGGACGGCCAAGAGACCCAGTACTTC	CASSARDGQETQYF
16	TRBD1	few	TRBV28	TRBJ1-5	TGTGCCAGCAGTTTACCGACAGGGGTGGGCAATCAGCCCCAGCATTTT	CASSLPTGVGNQPQHF
13	.	few	TRBV19	TRBJ1-1	TGTGCCAGTAGTTCACCGGGACGCACTGAAGCTTTCTTT	CASSSPGRTEAFF
15	TRBD2	many	TRBV4-1	TRBJ2-5	TGCGCCAGCAGCCAAGCAGCGGGAGGACTAGAGACCCAGTACTTC	CASSQAAGGLETQYF
12	.	.	TRBV19	TRBJ1-2	TGTGCCAGTAGTATAGACAACTATGGCTACACCTTC	CASSIDNYGYTF
15	.	many	TRBV9	TRBJ2-5	TGTGCCAGCAGCGTAGAGGCCGGCGGTGGGGAGACCCAGTACTTC	CASSVEAGGGETQYF
11	.	.	TRBV6-2/TRBV6-3	TRBJ2-7	TGTGCCAGCAGTCTCCGGTCCGAGCAGTACTTC	CASSLRSEQYF
13	TRBD2	few	TRBV6-2/TRBV6-3	TRBJ2-1	TGTGCCAGTGGAAGACTAGCTGGCAATGAGCAGTTCTTC	CASGRLAGNEQFF
15	TRBD2	.	TRBV4-2	TRBJ2-7	TGTGCCAGCAGCCAAACGACTAGCGGTATTGGGGAGCAGTACTTC	CASSQTTSGIGEQYF
13	.	.	TRBV30	TRBJ1-1	TGTGCCTGGAGATTAACCGGGAACACTGAAGCTTTCTTT	CAWRLTGNTEAFF
14	.	many	TRBV3-1	TRBJ1-1	TGTGCCAGCAGCCAAAGTCAGGGAATCACTGAAGCTTTCTTT	CASSQSQGITEAFF
17	TRBD2	.	TRBV7-2	TRBJ2-3	TGTGCCAGCAGCTTAGGCGCTAGCGGGAGGGTTTGGGATACGCAGTATTTT	CASSLGASGRVWDTQYF
13	.	many	TRBV28	TRBJ1-1	TGTGCCAGCAGAGGGGGGACGCTTCCTGAAGCTTTCTTT	CASRGGTLPEAFF
14	.	many	TRBV6-5	TRBJ1-2	TGTGCCAGCAGTTACAGGAGACGGCACTATGGCTACACCTTC	CASSYRRRHYGYTF